The following is a T cell receptor (beta chain) sequence with its context. This record comes from a study of blood T cell repertoires in COVID-19. The wider study: The samples span acute and convalescent COVID-19 from the United States, Italy and Spain. Sources were T cells, B-cell-depleted T cells, or PBMCs; the material itself was cDNA or gDNA.

Authors' analysis steps: Nucleated cell counts were estimated from reference gene primer amplification. The method was immunoSEQ multiplex PCR; TCRdb's version includes in-frame clones alone and lacks a portion of them. V, J and clone size are those of that table, while D and trimming were read from the DNA. The table includes 300,000 to 400,000 clones, roughly 90% detected once. The CDR3 extends over 16 amino acids. V gave up 0 bases and J gave up 1 base; unmatched junction bases: 3. Germline V gene data show CDR1 as LGHNA and CDR2 as YSLEER. The participants were between roughly 18 and 100 years old and came from about two dozen US areas.

The receptor was isolated from a woman in her thirties with acute COVID-19. The specimen sequenced was PBMCs or T cells enriched from blood (not recorded which). The genes are TRBV4-3 and TRBJ2-1, with 7 bases fitting TRBD2. The CDR3 sequence is CASSQDASGSYNEQFF. CDR3 nucleotide sequence: TGCGCCAGCAGCCAAGACGCTAGCGGTTCCTACAATGAGCAGTTCTTC.